These 18 T cell receptor beta chains originate from one sample sequenced in a study of PD-1 blockade in classical Hodgkin lymphoma. The sample's time point: cycle 4 day 1 (C4D1), after six to seven weeks of nivolumab. After autologous stem cell transplantation all patients relapsed, and prior brentuximab vedotin exposure differed between cohorts. Using immunoSEQ multiplex PCR, the repertoire was profiled, and TCRdb retains in-frame clones only, with some absent. The data hold 30,000 to 50,000 clones, with 70% to 80% observed a single time. The sequences come from peripheral blood mononuclear cells (PBMCs), collected before the fourth cycle of nivolumab. The receptor source for this set is a human donor with classical Hodgkin lymphoma.

The rearrangement joins TRBV7-4 to TRBJ1-4, with D tentatively TRBD1 (5 bases). This CDR3 has 15 amino acids. V was trimmed by 2 bases and J by 4 bases, leaving 11 bases between them. The germline gives CDR1 SGHVT, CDR2 SQSDAQ. The CDR3, as DNA: TGTGCCAGCAGCTTAAGGAGAGGGGTTAATGAAAAACTGTTTTTT. It yields the protein CASSLRRGVNEKLFF.

V and J are TRBV4-3 and TRBJ2-1; D unclear. This CDR3 region has 18 residues. V was pared by 0 bases and J by 0 bases, with 15 bases between. Germline V lookup: CDR1 LGHNA, CDR2 YSLEER. The CDR3 spells CASSQEEGSFSSYNEQFF. Here the CDR3 DNA reads TGCGCCAGCAGCCAAGAAGAAGGTAGCTTTAGCTCCTACAATGAGCAGTTCTTC.

The chain is built from TRBV28 and TRBJ2-3; tentative D call: TRBD1 (5 bases). The CDR3 sequence is 14 residues long. The germline gives CDR1 MDHEN, CDR2 SYDVKM. V shed 2 bases and J shed 1 base, with 7 bases lying between them. The CDR3 loop reads CASSLRGGTDTQYF. Here the CDR3 DNA reads TGTGCCAGCAGTTTAAGGGGTGGCACAGATACGCAGTATTTT.

This clone showed up just a few times. The rearrangement links TRBV7-9 to TRBJ2-5; TRBD1 might be the D (5 bases). The DNA end is more similar to TRBJ2-7, so the J call may be wrong. Germline V gives CDR1 SEHNR, CDR2 FQNEAQ (reference sequence). This CDR3 is 16 amino acids long. CDR3 loop: CASSLGDRRSFYEQYF. CDR3 nucleotide sequence: TGTGCCAGCAGCTTAGGTGACAGAAGGTCCTTCTACGAGCAGTACTTC.

This clone was seen once. The genes are TRBV19 and TRBJ1-5; no clear D. This CDR3 spans 13 amino acids. Germline CDR1 reads LNHDA; CDR2 reads SQIVND (reference sequence). With 4 bases removed from V and 5 bases from J, the gap between germline ends came to 9 bases. The CDR3 DNA reads TGTGCCAGTAGTAAGGACGCCGATCAGCCCCAGCATTTT. Its translation: CASSKDADQPQHF.

The chain has TRBV6-5 and TRBJ2-5; no clear D. The J call may be faulty, since TRBJ2-7 better matches the DNA end. The CDR3 is 15 amino acids. The V gene's germline CDR1 is MNHEY and CDR2 SVGAGI. CDR3 sequence: CASSNTFDIGVEQYF. CDR3 DNA: TGTGCCAGCAGCAACACTTTCGACATTGGAGTCGAGCAGTACTTC.

V gene TRBV9 combines with J gene TRBJ2-1, with 7 bases identical to TRBD1. V dropped 4 bases and J dropped 8; count of bases not matched to a gene: 9. The germline V gene has CDR1 SGDLS and CDR2 YYNGEE. The CDR3 length is 14 residues. The CDR3 region has the DNA TGTGCCAGCAGCCCACGTACAGGGGACCATGAGCAGTTCTTC. It specifies CASSPRTGDHEQFF. Complete variable domain (other parts from reference TRBV9 and TRBJ2-1): DSGVTQTPKHLITATGQRVTLRCSPRSGDLSVYWYQQSLDQGLQFLIQYYNGEERAKGNILERFSAQQFPDLHSELNLSSLELGDSALYFCASSPRTGDHEQFFGPGTRLTVL.

The rearrangement links TRBV5-5 to TRBJ2-7; D could derive from TRBD1 or TRBD2 (6 bases each). This CDR3 has 12 residues. Germline V gene data show CDR1 as SGHKS and CDR2 as YYEKEE (reference sequence). The V and J ends lost 4 bases and 6 bases respectively, with 11 bases between them. For the CDR3, the DNA is TGTGCCAGCAGCCTCAGGGGAGGCGAGCAGTACTTC. Translation gives CASSLRGGEQYF.

This chain connects TRBV4-1 to TRBJ2-5, with TRBD1 matching 10 bases. Germline-derived CDR1 and CDR2 are MGHRA and YSYEKL. V shed 1 base, J shed 3 bases, and the junction held 2 bases outside the gene matches. CDR3 length: 15 amino acids. The CDR3 spells CASSQGQGAKETQYF. The CDR3 DNA reads as TGCGCCAGCAGCCAAGGACAGGGGGCGAAAGAGACCCAGTACTTC.

The chain combines TRBV5-1 with TRBJ1-1; D is perhaps TRBD1 (6 bases). V was cut by 1 base and J by 5 bases, with 12 bases left in between. The CDR3 length is 14 residues. Germline V gene data show CDR1 as SGHRS and CDR2 as YFSETQ. The CDR3, as DNA: TGCGCCAGCAGCTTGCAGGGGAAGAAGACTGAAGCTTTCTTT. Amino acids: CASSLQGKKTEAFF. Full variable domain (rest looked up from reference TRBV5-1 and TRBJ1-1): KAGVTQTPRYLIKTRGQQVTLSCSPISGHRSVSWYQQTPGQGLQFLFEYFSETQRNKGNFPGRFSGRQFSNSRSEMNVSTLELGDSALYLCASSLQGKKTEAFFGQGTRLTVV.

V gene TRBV5-8 combines with J gene TRBJ2-1; D ambiguous. Germline CDR1 SGHTS, CDR2 YDEGEE. Trimming removed 3 bases at V and 9 bases at J, with 13 bases between. The CDR3 runs to 13 residues. The CDR3 DNA sequence: TGTGCCAGCAGCTCCACATGGTTGGGTGAGCAGTTCTTC. Its translation: CASSSTWLGEQFF. The full variable domain, rest sourced from reference TRBV5-8 and TRBJ2-1, is EAGVTQSPTHLIKTRGQQATLRCSPISGHTSVYWYQQALGLGLQFLLWYDEGEERNRGNFPPRFSGRQFPNYSSELNVNALELEDSALYLCASSSTWLGEQFFGPGTRLTVL.

V usage is TRBV5-4 and J usage is TRBJ2-7; possibly TRBD1 for D (6 bases). V was clipped by 0 bases and J by 6 bases, with 13 bases between them. The CDR3 spans 14 residues. CDR1 and CDR2 (germline): SGHNT, YYREEE (reference sequence). This CDR3 reads CASSLGRGSGEQYF. The CDR3 bases are TGTGCCAGCAGCTTGGGTAGGGGGTCGGGCGAGCAGTACTTC.

This clone came up a few times. CDR3 nucleotide sequence: TGTGCCAGCAGCCCTGGAGGGGACAGAAATAACTATGGCTACACCTTC. Amino acid sequence: CASSPGGDRNNYGYTF. The genes are TRBV5-4 and TRBJ1-2; 7 nucleotides match TRBD1. From germline, CDR1 is SGHNT and CDR2 YYREEE (reference sequence). This CDR3 is 16 amino acids long. Trimming took 4 bases from V and 1 from J; bases not matched to a gene: 10.

The CDR3 bases are TGTGCCAGCAGTTTAGTAGCGGCAGGGGGGCCCAATGAGCAGTTCTTC. This encodes CASSLVAAGGPNEQFF. This chain links TRBV27 with TRBJ2-1; perhaps TRBD1 as D (7 bases). Germline V CDR1 and CDR2: MNHEY, SMNVEV (reference sequence). The CDR3 length is 16 residues. The V end was cut by 2 bases, the J end by 6 bases, with 17 bases between.

The chain is built from TRBV27 and TRBJ2-7; D might be TRBD1 (5 bases). CDR1 is MNHEY and CDR2 is SMNVEV in the germline V gene (reference sequence). The V gene lost 0 bases and the J gene lost 4 bases, with 10 bases spanning the gap. The CDR3 has 14 amino acids. This CDR3 is CASSLSRKGYEQYF. In nucleotides, the CDR3 is TGTGCCAGCAGTTTATCGCGGAAGGGGTACGAGCAGTACTTC.

The chain is built from TRBV4-2 and TRBJ1-6, with unresolved D. This CDR3 is built from 15 residues. Germline V gene sequence: CDR1 LGHNA, CDR2 YNFKEQ. Trimming left V 5 bases short and J 6 bases short, with 14 bases between. CDR3 protein: CASSVAGVVNSPLHF. The CDR3, as DNA: TGTGCCAGCAGCGTTGCCGGCGTAGTTAATTCACCCCTCCACTTT.

This rearrangement joins TRBV29-1 to TRBJ1-1, with D hard to call. The CDR3 loop spans 14 amino acids. V was trimmed by 4 bases and J by 1 base, leaving 13 bases between them. From germline, CDR1 is SQVTM and CDR2 ANQGSEA. DNA for the CDR3: TGCAGCGTTGGTGGAGGACCGTGGAACACTGAAGCTTTCTTT. Encoded protein: CSVGGGPWNTEAFF. The variable domain in full, with the rest retrieved from reference TRBV29-1 and TRBJ1-1, is SAVISQKPSRDICQRGTSLTIQCQVDSQVTMMFWYRQQPGQSLTLIATANQGSEATYESGFVIDKFPISRPNLTFSTLTVSNMSPEDSSIYLCSVGGGPWNTEAFFGQGTRLTVV.

This clone was counted a single time. This sequence joins TRBV9 and TRBJ2-1, with 7 bases matching TRBD2. CDR1 is SGDLS, CDR2 YYNGEE, per germline. The CDR3 has 15 amino acids. J gave up 5 bases and V 1 base, and 6 bases lay outside the gene matches. DNA of the CDR3: TGTGCCAGCAGCGTATTGACGGGGGGAGACAATGAGCAGTTCTTC. Residues: CASSVLTGGDNEQFF.